The TCR beta chain described here comes from a study of radiation and T cells in renal cell carcinoma. Trimming took off 4 bases at V and 11 bases at J, with 17 bases between the two ends. In germline, CDR1 is LNHDA, CDR2 SQIVND (reference sequence). The CDR3 length is 13 residues. Overall study findings and caveats: No pretreatment tumor biopsies were available for baseline clonotypes. Top tumor clonotypes rose in blood 2 weeks post-radiation, then contracted.

In regard to this clone: No antigen is known for it.

Specified time point: blood 2 weeks post-SBRT. Treatment denoted: 15 Gy SBRT to primary tumor, nephrectomy 4 weeks later. After SBRT, blood was collected at 2 and 4 weeks, plus baseline. Clear cell pathology was present in this patient's renal cell carcinoma. Generated by immunoSEQ multiplex PCR, the TCRdb table keeps only in-frame clones and is missing some. Among around 75,000 clones, more than 75% were seen once, and the ten largest hold approximately 5.4%. This material consisted of blood, taken from a patient whose treatment included radiotherapy and nephrectomy. The chain recombines TRBV19 with TRBJ2-5, with D perhaps TRBD2 (5 bases). This clonotype was obtained from a man in his 60s with renal cell carcinoma. CDR3 nucleotide sequence: TGTGCCAGTAGTACACCGGATCTAGCCTTGCAGTACTTC. Residues: CASSTPDLALQYF.